A selection of T cell receptor beta chains follows, all from one sample in a study of persistence of HIV-infected CD4 T cells. What these receptors recognize is not known. The data were produced by immunoSEQ multiplex PCR, yet TCRdb's version contains in-frame clones alone and is incomplete. In the table there are approximately 26,000 clones, roughly 75% of which are singletons. Specimen: CD4+ T cells sorted from PBMCs after roughly 18-hour stimulation, collected from a patient who received antiretroviral therapy. These receptors originate from an adult woman with HIV who was CMV-seropositive. The CDR3 runs from the conserved cysteine through the conserved F or W. The D gene is left open where the match is weak. Only some rows state a clone size, as once, few, many or a class for expanded clones.

J,D,V,size,CDR3,DNA
TRBJ2-3,-,TRBV2,-,CASSGWGSTQYF,TGTGCCAGCAGTGGGTGGGGAAGTACGCAGTATTTT
TRBJ1-2,-,TRBV5-1,-,CASSWNNYGYTF,TGCGCCAGCAGCTGGAACAACTATGGCTACACCTTC
TRBJ2-1,-,TRBV6-1,-,CASSEAGLSYNEQFF,TGTGCCAGCAGTGAAGCAGGGCTCTCCTACAATGAGCAGTTCTTC
TRBJ1-4,TRBD1,TRBV5-1,once,CASSSGTAEEKLFF,TGCGCCAGCAGCTCCGGGACAGCCGAAGAAAAACTGTTTTTT
TRBJ1-2,-,TRBV29-1,-,CSVEVTLEGYTF,TGCAGCGTTGAAGTTACACTGGAGGGCTACACCTTC
TRBJ1-1,-,TRBV5-5,-,CASSWTVNTEAFF,TGTGCCAGCAGTTGGACAGTAAACACTGAAGCTTTCTTT
TRBJ2-2,-,TRBV19,-,CASSITWPRSTGELFF,TGTGCCAGTAGTATCACCTGGCCCCGGAGCACCGGGGAGCTGTTTTTT
TRBJ2-5,TRBD1,TRBV7-3,-,CASSDLGQGAETQYF,TGTGCCAGCAGCGACCTTGGACAGGGGGCAGAGACCCAGTACTTC
TRBJ1-5,-,TRBV7-2,-,CASSPGLNNQPQHF,TGTGCCAGCAGTCCCGGGCTGAACAATCAGCCCCAGCATTTT
TRBJ1-1,-,TRBV5-1,-,CASSPLAGTEAFF,TGCGCCAGCAGCCCCTTGGCCGGCACTGAAGCTTTCTTT
TRBJ2-3,TRBD2,TRBV2,-,CASSESGGVTDTQYF,TGTGCCAGCAGTGAAAGCGGGGGAGTTACAGATACGCAGTATTTT
TRBJ2-7,-,TRBV3-1/TRBV3-2,-,CASSRKMDGAYEQYF,TGTGCCAGCAGCCGTAAAATGGACGGGGCCTACGAGCAGTACTTC
TRBJ1-2,TRBD1,TRBV24-1,-,CATSQTGYGYTF,TGTGCCACCAGTCAGACAGGGTATGGCTACACCTTC